The rows below give T cell receptor beta chains drawn from one sample of a study of blood T cell repertoires in COVID-19. Generated by immunoSEQ multiplex PCR, the TCRdb table keeps only in-frame clones and is missing some. Here the sample spans 250,000 to 300,000 clones, about nine tenths being singletons. Source material: peripheral blood. Receptor source: a woman in her twenties or thirties with active or convalescent COVID-19. The CDR3 runs from the conserved cysteine through the conserved F or W. Fields, in order: V gene, J gene, clone size, D gene, CDR3 protein, CDR3 DNA. The D gene is left open where the match is weak. Where a row states a size, it is once, few, many or the class of an expanded clone; other rows omit it.

>TRBV7-3|TRBJ1-1|NA|NA
CASSLVTDTEAFF
TGTGCCAGCAGCTTAGTCACAGACACTGAAGCTTTCTTT
>TRBV7-3|TRBJ2-1|NA|TRBD2
CASSKSGGLNEQFF
TGTGCCAGCAGTAAGAGCGGGGGGCTCAATGAGCAGTTCTTC
>TRBV30|TRBJ2-2|NA|NA
CAWSRQNTGELFF
TGTGCCTGGAGTAGACAGAACACCGGGGAGCTGTTTTTT
>TRBV4-3|TRBJ1-4|NA|NA
CASSQEGAVGEKLFF
TGCGCCAGCAGCCAAGAGGGGGCTGTCGGGGAAAAACTGTTTTTT
>TRBV7-2|TRBJ2-1|once|NA
CASSLVSAAGEQFF
TGTGCCAGCAGCTTAGTGTCCGCGGCGGGGGAGCAGTTCTTC
>TRBV4-2|TRBJ1-4|NA|NA
CASSQVSVGTGLFATNEKLFF
TGTGCCAGCAGCCAAGTCAGTGTAGGCACAGGGCTATTCGCAACTAATGAAAAACTGTTTTTT
>TRBV7-2|TRBJ2-3|NA|TRBD2
CASSLGREGDTQYF
TGTGCCAGCAGCTTAGGGCGGGAGGGGGATACGCAGTATTTT
>TRBV18|TRBJ1-5|once|NA
CASAGWGVDQPQHF
TGTGCCAGCGCTGGGTGGGGGGTCGATCAGCCCCAGCATTTT
>TRBV7-9|TRBJ1-4|NA|TRBD1
CASSSPGQGGEKLFF
TGTGCCAGCAGCTCACCGGGACAGGGAGGAGAAAAACTGTTTTTT
>TRBV19|TRBJ1-5|NA|NA
CASGRQGNQPQHF
TGTGCCAGTGGGAGGCAGGGTAATCAGCCCCAGCATTTT
>TRBV7-3|TRBJ2-3|NA|NA
CASSLRGGNTDTQYF
TGTGCCAGCAGCTTAAGGGGGGGCAATACAGATACGCAGTATTTT
>TRBV4-1|TRBJ2-3|NA|NA
CASSQDASESDTQYF
TGCGCCAGCAGCCAAGATGCTAGCGAATCAGATACGCAGTATTTT
>TRBV7-9|TRBJ2-3|NA|TRBD2
CASSFPLAGLADTQYF
TGTGCCAGCAGCTTCCCACTAGCGGGGTTGGCAGATACGCAGTATTTT
>TRBV7-2|TRBJ1-4|NA|NA
CASSLGGGMFF
TGTGCCAGCAGCTTAGGCGGGGGGATGTTTTTT
>TRBV3-1/TRBV3-2|TRBJ2-5|once|TRBD2
CASSQTGTSGGRGTQYF
TGTGCCAGCAGCCAGACTGGGACTAGCGGGGGCAGAGGGACCCAGTACTTC
>TRBV4-3|TRBJ2-3|once|NA
CASSQGGPDTQYF
TGCGCCAGCAGCCAAGGCGGGCCAGATACGCAGTATTTT
>TRBV19|TRBJ1-1|NA|NA
CASSWGRNTEAFF
TGTGCCAGTAGTTGGGGCCGGAACACTGAAGCTTTCTTT
>TRBV19|TRBJ2-7|once|NA
CASSGGLTLSYEQYF
TGTGCCAGTAGCGGGGGACTCACCCTCTCCTACGAGCAGTACTTC
>TRBV19|TRBJ1-2|NA|NA
CASTTTGFANYGYTF
TGTGCCAGTACTACCACAGGGTTTGCTAACTATGGCTACACCTTC
>TRBV28|TRBJ2-1|NA|TRBD2
CASTDWRGGYNEQFF
TGTGCCAGCACTGACTGGCGGGGGGGATACAATGAGCAGTTCTTC
>TRBV25-1|TRBJ1-1|NA|NA
CASSEGYRLNTEAFF
TGTGCCAGCAGTGAAGGTTACAGGTTGAACACTGAAGCTTTCTTT
>TRBV27|TRBJ2-2|NA|NA
CASTPRPLNTGELFF
TGTGCCAGCACCCCGCGGCCGCTCAACACCGGGGAGCTGTTTTTT
>TRBV5-1|TRBJ2-2|NA|NA
CASSYTGNTGELFF
TGCGCCAGCAGCTACACGGGCAACACAGGAGAGCTGTTTTTT
>TRBV4-1|TRBJ2-1|NA|NA
CASSQDLTSNLSSYNEQFF
TGCGCCAGCAGCCAAGATCTAACTAGCAACCTCAGCTCCTACAATGAGCAGTTCTTC
>TRBV12-3/TRBV12-4|TRBJ2-2|NA|NA
CASTNRFGELFF
TGTGCCAGCACCAACAGGTTCGGGGAGCTGTTTTTT
>TRBV27|TRBJ2-1|NA|TRBD1
CASSWTGGEDEQFF
TGTGCCAGCAGCTGGACAGGGGGCGAGGACGAGCAGTTCTTC
>TRBV5-1|TRBJ1-2|NA|TRBD1
CASSRTDREYGYTF
TGCGCCAGCAGCCGTACGGACAGGGAGTATGGCTACACCTTC
>TRBV27|TRBJ2-7|NA|TRBD1
CASSVTGYEQYF
TGTGCCAGCAGTGTGACAGGGTACGAGCAGTACTTC
>TRBV18|TRBJ1-6|NA|TRBD1
CASSAGTGGGSYNSPLHF
TGTGCCAGCTCAGCCGGGACAGGGGGAGGCTCCTATAATTCACCCCTCCACTTT
>TRBV7-3|TRBJ2-3|NA|NA
CASSPTGGLATQYF
TGTGCCAGCAGCCCAACCGGGGGGCTGGCTACGCAGTATTTT
>TRBV5-6|TRBJ1-4|NA|TRBD1
CASRLGTATNEKLFF
TGTGCCAGCAGGTTAGGGACAGCAACTAATGAAAAACTGTTTTTT
>TRBV5-4|TRBJ1-1|NA|NA
CASSFSDFRGFRNTEAFF
TGTGCCAGCAGCTTCTCGGACTTTCGGGGTTTTCGGAATACTGAAGCTTTCTTT
>TRBV14|TRBJ2-7|NA|NA
CASSQRGGYEQYF
TGTGCCAGCAGCCAACGGGGTGGGTACGAGCAGTACTTC
>TRBV29-1|TRBJ1-3|NA|NA
CSASSQAPGNTIYF
TGCAGCGCATCCTCACAGGCCCCTGGAAACACCATATATTTT
>TRBV5-6|TRBJ1-4|NA|TRBD1
CASSLTGALTLLHEKLFF
TGTGCCAGCAGCTTGACAGGGGCTCTCACCTTGCTACATGAAAAACTGTTTTTT
>TRBV7-9|TRBJ2-5|NA|NA
CASSPVAGETQYF
TGTGCCAGCAGCCCCGTTGCGGGAGAGACCCAGTACTTC
>TRBV19|TRBJ1-2|few|NA
CASSIPGSNYGYTF
TGTGCCAGTAGTATTCCGGGTTCTAACTATGGCTACACCTTC
>TRBV10-3|TRBJ2-1|NA|NA
CAISEGGDYNEQFF
TGTGCCATCAGTGAAGGGGGGGACTACAATGAGCAGTTCTTC
>TRBV5-6|TRBJ2-1|NA|TRBD2
CASSSERGAYNEQFF
TGTGCCAGCAGCTCCGAGCGGGGGGCCTACAATGAGCAGTTCTTC
>TRBV27|TRBJ2-7|few|NA
CASSPQGVHSYEQYF
TGTGCCAGCAGTCCCCAAGGGGTCCACTCCTACGAGCAGTACTTC
>TRBV7-2|TRBJ1-6|NA|TRBD1
CASSLGTGVNSPLHF
TGTGCCAGCAGCTTAGGGACAGGGGTAAATTCACCCCTCCACTTT
>TRBV7-9|TRBJ1-2|NA|NA
CASSLSGENYGYTF
TGTGCCAGCAGCCTATCCGGGGAGAACTATGGCTACACCTTC
>TRBV1|TRBJ2-1|NA|NA
CTSSQDTSSAGGQYNEQFF
TGCACCAGCAGCCAAGATACGTCGTCAGCGGGGGGTCAATACAATGAGCAGTTCTTC
>TRBV3-1/TRBV3-2|TRBJ1-1|few|TRBD1
CASSQERPQGTTEAFF
TGTGCCAGCAGCCAAGAAAGACCACAGGGGACCACTGAAGCTTTCTTT
>TRBV24-1|TRBJ1-1|once|NA
CATSDSRGERNTEAFF
TGTGCCACCAGTGATTCCAGGGGAGAAAGGAACACTGAAGCTTTCTTT
>TRBV28|TRBJ2-5|NA|TRBD2
CASSTAGGGETQYF
TGTGCCAGCAGCACAGCGGGGGGGGGAGAGACCCAGTACTTC
>TRBV5-6|TRBJ1-1|NA|NA
CASSLWSQGAFF
TGTGCCAGCAGCTTATGGTCGCAGGGAGCTTTCTTT
>TRBV5-1|TRBJ2-2|NA|NA
CASSLLGGRTGELFF
TGCGCCAGCAGCTTGTTAGGCGGTCGGACCGGGGAGCTGTTTTTT
>TRBV9|TRBJ2-3|NA|TRBD1
CASSVGGGLADTQYF
TGTGCCAGCAGCGTAGGAGGGGGCCTCGCAGATACGCAGTATTTT